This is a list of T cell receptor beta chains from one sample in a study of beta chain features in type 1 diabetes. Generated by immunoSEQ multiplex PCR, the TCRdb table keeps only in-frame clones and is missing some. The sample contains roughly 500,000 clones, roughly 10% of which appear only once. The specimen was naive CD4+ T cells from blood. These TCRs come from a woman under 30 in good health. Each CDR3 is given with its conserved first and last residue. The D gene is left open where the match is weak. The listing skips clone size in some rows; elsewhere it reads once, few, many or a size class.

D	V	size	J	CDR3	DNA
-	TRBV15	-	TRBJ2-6	CATTLGGSGANVLTF	TGTGCCACCACACTCGGGGGCTCCGGGGCCAACGTCCTGACTTTC
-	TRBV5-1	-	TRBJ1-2	CASSPSPANYGYTF	TGCGCCAGCAGCCCTTCACCCGCTAACTATGGCTACACCTTC
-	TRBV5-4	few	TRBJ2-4	CASSLEVANIQYF	TGTGCCAGCAGCTTGGAAGTTGCAAACATTCAGTACTTC
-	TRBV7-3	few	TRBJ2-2	CASSRGLANTGELFF	TGTGCCAGCAGCCGGGGCCTCGCGAACACCGGGGAGCTGTTTTTT
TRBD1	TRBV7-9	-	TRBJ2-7	CASSSPPGQAYYEQYF	TGTGCCAGCAGCTCGCCCCCGGGACAGGCGTACTACGAGCAGTACTTC
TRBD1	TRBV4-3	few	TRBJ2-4	CASSLGPSSQGNIQYF	TGCGCCAGCAGCCTTGGCCCTTCCTCACAGGGGAACATTCAGTACTTC
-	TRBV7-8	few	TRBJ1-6	CASTLQGELGNSPLHF	TGTGCCAGCACCCTTCAGGGTGAATTGGGTAATTCACCCCTCCACTTT
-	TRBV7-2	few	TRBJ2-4	CASSPLGSAKNIQYF	TGTGCCAGCAGCCCACTCGGGTCGGCCAAAAACATTCAGTACTTC
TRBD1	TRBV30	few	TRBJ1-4	CAWSPPGQGGTNEKLFF	TGTGCCTGGAGTCCTCCGGGACAGGGTGGAACTAATGAAAAACTGTTTTTT
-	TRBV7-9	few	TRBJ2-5	CASSLVGDQETQYF	TGTGCCAGCAGCTTAGTAGGCGACCAAGAGACCCAGTACTTC
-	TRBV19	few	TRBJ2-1	CASSIKVGGIYNEQFF	TGTGCCAGTAGTATTAAGGTTGGCGGGATTTACAATGAGCAGTTCTTC
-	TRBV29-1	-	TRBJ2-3	CSGRLSGFTDTQYF	TGCAGCGGTCGACTTAGCGGATTCACAGATACGCAGTATTTT
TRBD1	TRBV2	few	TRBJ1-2	CASSEAGQGYGYTF	TGTGCCAGCAGTGAAGCGGGACAGGGTTATGGCTACACCTTC
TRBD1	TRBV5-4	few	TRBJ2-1	CASSSGTGTPNEQFF	TGTGCCAGCAGTTCCGGGACAGGGACTCCCAATGAGCAGTTCTTC
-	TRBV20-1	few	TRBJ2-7	CSARPGYEQYF	TGCAGTGCTAGACCGGGGTATGAGCAGTACTTC
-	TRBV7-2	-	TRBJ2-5	CASSFLGFGKTQYF	TGTGCCAGCAGCTTCTTGGGTTTTGGAAAGACCCAGTACTTC
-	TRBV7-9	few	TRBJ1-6	CASRRPGDNSPLHF	TGTGCCAGCAGACGCCCAGGGGATAATTCACCCCTCCACTTT
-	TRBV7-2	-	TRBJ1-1	CASSLVPSSGNTEAFF	TGTGCCAGCAGCTTAGTCCCCTCTTCGGGGAACACTGAAGCTTTCTTT
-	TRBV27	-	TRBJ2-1	CASMKGLYNEQFF	TGTGCCAGCATGAAGGGATTATACAATGAGCAGTTCTTC
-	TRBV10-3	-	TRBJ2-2	CAISGESAGELFF	TGTGCCATCAGTGGGGAATCGGCCGGGGAGCTGTTTTTT
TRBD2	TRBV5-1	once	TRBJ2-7	CASSPGGNEQYF	TGCGCCAGCAGCCCGGGGGGGAACGAGCAGTACTTC
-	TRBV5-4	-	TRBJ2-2	CASIPSGPLGGELFF	TGTGCCAGCATTCCATCAGGACCCCTCGGCGGGGAGCTGTTTTTT
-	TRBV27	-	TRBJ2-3	CASSQSYGGGHTQYF	TGTGCCAGCAGCCAGAGTTACGGGGGCGGGCATACGCAGTATTTT
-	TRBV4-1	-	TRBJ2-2	CASSQVPGELFF	TGCGCCAGCAGCCAAGTACCCGGGGAGCTGTTTTTT
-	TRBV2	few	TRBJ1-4	CASLFGAGEKLFF	TGTGCCAGCTTATTCGGGGCCGGTGAAAAACTGTTTTTT
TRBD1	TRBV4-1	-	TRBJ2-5	CASSPHRGQYQETQYF	TGCGCCAGCAGCCCCCACAGGGGGCAGTACCAAGAGACCCAGTACTTC
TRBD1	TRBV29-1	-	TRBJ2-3	CSVTGGHDTQYF	TGCAGCGTTACAGGGGGCCATGATACGCAGTATTTT
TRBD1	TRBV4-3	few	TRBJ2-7	CASSRVGQGADEQYF	TGCGCCAGCAGCCGGGTGGGACAGGGCGCCGACGAGCAGTACTTC
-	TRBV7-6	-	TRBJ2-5	CASSLNPRGTQTQYF	TGTGCCAGCAGCTTAAACCCCCGGGGGACCCAGACCCAGTACTTC
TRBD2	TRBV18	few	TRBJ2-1	CASSPLTGLAGEGEQFF	TGTGCCAGCTCACCGCTTACGGGACTAGCGGGAGAAGGTGAGCAGTTCTTC
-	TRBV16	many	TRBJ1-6	CASSRGVLHSPLHF	TGTGCCAGCAGCCGGGGAGTGTTGCATTCACCCCTCCACTTT
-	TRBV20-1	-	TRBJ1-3	CSARVGNTIYF	TGCAGTGCTAGAGTGGGAAACACCATATATTTT
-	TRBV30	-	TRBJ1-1	CAQTTFTNTEAFF	TGTGCCCAGACAACTTTCACGAACACTGAAGCTTTCTTT
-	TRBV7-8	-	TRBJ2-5	CASSLTFLGQETQYF	TGTGCCAGCAGCTTAACGTTTCTCGGACAAGAGACCCAGTACTTC
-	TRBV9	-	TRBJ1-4	CASSLRDSVNEKLFF	TGTGCCAGCAGCCTCCGCGACAGCGTTAATGAAAAACTGTTTTTT
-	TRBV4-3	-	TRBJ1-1	CASSQGREVKAFF	TGCGCCAGCAGCCAAGGAAGGGAGGTGAAAGCTTTCTTT
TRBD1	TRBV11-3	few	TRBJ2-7	CASSSWTGDTYEQYF	TGTGCCAGCAGCTCCTGGACAGGGGACACCTACGAGCAGTACTTC
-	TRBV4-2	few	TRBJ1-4	CASSQPLAYEKLFF	TGTGCCAGCAGCCAACCCCTTGCGTATGAAAAACTGTTTTTT
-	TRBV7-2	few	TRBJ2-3	CASSLAGLLTDTQYF	TGTGCCAGCAGCTTAGCTGGTCTACTCACAGATACGCAGTATTTT
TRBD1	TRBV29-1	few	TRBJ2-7	CSVGTGAYEQYF	TGCAGCGTCGGGACAGGGGCCTACGAGCAGTACTTC
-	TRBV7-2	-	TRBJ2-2	CASSRTRGDTGELFF	TGTGCCAGCAGCCGTACTAGGGGGGACACCGGGGAGCTGTTTTTT
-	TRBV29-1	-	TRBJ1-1	CSVVIRRQTQAFF	TGCAGCGTTGTTATTCGGAGGCAGACACAAGCTTTCTTT
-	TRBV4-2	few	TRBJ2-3	CASSQATTRGWDTQYF	TGTGCCAGCAGCCAAGCGACTACCAGGGGCTGGGATACGCAGTATTTT
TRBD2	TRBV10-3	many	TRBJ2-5	CAISSLSGAPAETQYF	TGTGCCATCAGTTCTCTCAGCGGGGCTCCAGCGGAGACCCAGTACTTC
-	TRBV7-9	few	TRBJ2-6	CASSLPGISGANVLTF	TGTGCCAGCAGCTTACCCGGAATCTCTGGGGCCAACGTCCTGACTTTC
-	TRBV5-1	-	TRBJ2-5	CASSLRGTSQETQYF	TGCGCCAGCAGCTTGCGTGGGACAAGCCAAGAGACCCAGTACTTC
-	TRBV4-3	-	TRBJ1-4	CASSHRTGLGEKLFF	TGCGCCAGCAGCCATCGAACAGGGCTTGGTGAAAAACTGTTTTTT